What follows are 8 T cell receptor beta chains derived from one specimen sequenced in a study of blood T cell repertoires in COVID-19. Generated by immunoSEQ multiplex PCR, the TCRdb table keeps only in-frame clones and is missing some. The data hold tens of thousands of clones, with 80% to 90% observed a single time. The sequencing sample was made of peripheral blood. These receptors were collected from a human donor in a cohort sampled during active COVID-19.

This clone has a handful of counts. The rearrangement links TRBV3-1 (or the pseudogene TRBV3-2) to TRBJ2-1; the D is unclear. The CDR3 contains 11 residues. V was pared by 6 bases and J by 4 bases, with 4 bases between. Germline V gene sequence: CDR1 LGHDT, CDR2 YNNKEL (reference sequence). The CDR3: CASSAYNEQFF. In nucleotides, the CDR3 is TGTGCCAGCAGTGCGTACAATGAGCAGTTCTTC.

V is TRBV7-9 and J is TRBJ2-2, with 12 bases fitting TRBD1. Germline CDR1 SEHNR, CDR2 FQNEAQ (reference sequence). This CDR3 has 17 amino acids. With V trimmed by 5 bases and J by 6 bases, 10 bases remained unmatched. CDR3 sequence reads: CASSPGTGGGSAGELFF. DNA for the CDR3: TGTGCCAGCAGCCCGGGGACAGGGGGCGGCTCGGCCGGGGAGCTGTTTTTT.

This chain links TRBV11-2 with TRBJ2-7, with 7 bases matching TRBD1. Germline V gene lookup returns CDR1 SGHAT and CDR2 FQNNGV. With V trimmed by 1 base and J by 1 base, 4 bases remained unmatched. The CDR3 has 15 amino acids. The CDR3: CASSLVAGGSYEQYF. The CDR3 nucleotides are TGTGCCAGCAGCTTAGTGGCAGGGGGTTCCTACGAGCAGTACTTC.

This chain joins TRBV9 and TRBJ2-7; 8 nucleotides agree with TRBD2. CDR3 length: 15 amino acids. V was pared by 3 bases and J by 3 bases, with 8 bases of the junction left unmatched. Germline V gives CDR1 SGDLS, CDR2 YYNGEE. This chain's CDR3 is CASSAGLASIYEQYF. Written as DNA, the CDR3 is TGTGCCAGCAGCGCAGGACTAGCTAGTATCTACGAGCAGTACTTC.

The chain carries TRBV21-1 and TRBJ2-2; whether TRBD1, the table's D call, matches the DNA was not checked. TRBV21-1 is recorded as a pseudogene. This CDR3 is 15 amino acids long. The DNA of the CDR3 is TGTGCCAGCAGCATGAAGGGGTTGGGCACCGGGGAGCTGTTTTTT. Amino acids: CASSMKGLGTGELFF.

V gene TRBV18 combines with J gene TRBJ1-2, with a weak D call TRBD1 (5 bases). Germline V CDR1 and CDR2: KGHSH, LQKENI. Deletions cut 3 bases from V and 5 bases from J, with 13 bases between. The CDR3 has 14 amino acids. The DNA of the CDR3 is TGTGCCAGCTCACCCCCCGGGAGGGGTTATGGCTACACCTTC. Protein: CASSPPGRGYGYTF. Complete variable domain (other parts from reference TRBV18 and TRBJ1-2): NAGVMQNPRHLVRRRGQEARLRCSPMKGHSHVYWYRQLPEEGLKFMVYLQKENIIDESGMPKERFSAEFPKEGPSILRIQQVVRGDSAAYFCASSPPGRGYGYTFGSGTRLTVV.

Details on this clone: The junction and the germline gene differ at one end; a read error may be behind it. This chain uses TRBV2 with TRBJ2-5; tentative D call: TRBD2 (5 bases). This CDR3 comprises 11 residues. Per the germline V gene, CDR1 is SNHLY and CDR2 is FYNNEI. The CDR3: CGSGRQEAQYF. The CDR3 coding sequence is TGTGGCTCGGGGAGACAAGAGGCCCAGTACTTC.

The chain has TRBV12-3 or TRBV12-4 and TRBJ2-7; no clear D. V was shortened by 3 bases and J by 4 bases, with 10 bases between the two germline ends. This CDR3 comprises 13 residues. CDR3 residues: CASSFARGYEQYF. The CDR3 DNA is TGTGCCAGCAGTTTTGCTAGAGGTTACGAGCAGTACTTC.